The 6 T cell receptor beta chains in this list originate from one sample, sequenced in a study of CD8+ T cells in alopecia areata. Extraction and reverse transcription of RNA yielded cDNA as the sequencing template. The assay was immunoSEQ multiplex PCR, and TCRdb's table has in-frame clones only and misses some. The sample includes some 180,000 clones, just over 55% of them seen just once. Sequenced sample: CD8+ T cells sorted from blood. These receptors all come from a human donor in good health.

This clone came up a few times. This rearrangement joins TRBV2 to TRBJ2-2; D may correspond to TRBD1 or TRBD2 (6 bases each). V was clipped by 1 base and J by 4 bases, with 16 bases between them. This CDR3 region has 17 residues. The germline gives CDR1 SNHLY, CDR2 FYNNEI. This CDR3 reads CASSEGRGAARTGELFF. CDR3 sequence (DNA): TGTGCCAGCAGTGAAGGAAGGGGGGCCGCGCGCACCGGGGAGCTGTTTTTT.

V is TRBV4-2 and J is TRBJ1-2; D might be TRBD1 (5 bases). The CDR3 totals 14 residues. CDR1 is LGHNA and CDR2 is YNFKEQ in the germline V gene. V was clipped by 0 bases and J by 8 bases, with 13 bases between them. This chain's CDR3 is CASSQDEQAEGYTF. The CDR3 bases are TGTGCCAGCAGCCAAGATGAACAGGCAGAGGGCTACACCTTC.

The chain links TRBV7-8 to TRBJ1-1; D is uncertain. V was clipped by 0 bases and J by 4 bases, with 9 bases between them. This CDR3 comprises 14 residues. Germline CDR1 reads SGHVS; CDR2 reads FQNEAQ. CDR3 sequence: CASSLANMGTEAFF. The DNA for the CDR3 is TGTGCCAGCAGCTTAGCCAATATGGGCACTGAAGCTTTCTTT.

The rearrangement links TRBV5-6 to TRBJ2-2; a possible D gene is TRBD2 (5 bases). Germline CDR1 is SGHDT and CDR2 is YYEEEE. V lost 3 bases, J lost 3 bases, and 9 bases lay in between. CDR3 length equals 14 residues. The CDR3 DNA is TGTGCCAGCAGCTCTGCGGGTCACACCGGGGAGCTGTTTTTT. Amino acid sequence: CASSSAGHTGELFF.

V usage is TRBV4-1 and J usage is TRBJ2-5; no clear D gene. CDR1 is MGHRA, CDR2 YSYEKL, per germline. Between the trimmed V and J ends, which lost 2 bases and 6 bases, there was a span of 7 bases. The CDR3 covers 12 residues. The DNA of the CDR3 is TGCGCCAGCAGCCAAACCGGCCAGACCCAGTACTTC. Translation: CASSQTGQTQYF.

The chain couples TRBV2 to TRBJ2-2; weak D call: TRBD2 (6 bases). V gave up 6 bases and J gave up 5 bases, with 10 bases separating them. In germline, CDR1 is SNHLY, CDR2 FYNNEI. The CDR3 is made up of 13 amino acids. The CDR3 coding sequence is TGTGCCAGCAGACGGGACTCAACCGGGGAGCTGTTTTTT. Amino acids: CASRRDSTGELFF. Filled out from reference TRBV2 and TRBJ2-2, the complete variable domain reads EPEVTQTPSHQVTQMGQEVILRCVPISNHLYFYWYRQILGQKVEFLVSFYNNEISEKSEIFDDQFSVERPDGSNFTLKIRSTKLEDSAMYFCASRRDSTGELFFGEGSRLTVL.